This T cell receptor (beta chain) derives from a study of identifying expanded T cells in peripheral blood. Overall study findings and caveats: About 1.2 clones differed between technical replicates, versus roughly 16 and 20 over time. Clone count variance between approximately two-week samples rose with total template count.

Healthy donors had no documented immune events, such as infections, while sampled. Regarding this clone: Its cognate antigen is unknown.

Germline V gene data show CDR1 as SGHRS and CDR2 as YFSETQ. V was shortened by 1 base and J by 0 bases, with 11 bases between the two germline ends. The CDR3 totals 16 residues. This table comes from immunoSEQ multiplex PCR, and its TCRdb copy is limited to in-frame clones, with some not included. Of about 89,000 clones listed, 70% to 90% are singletons. The material sequenced was blood. V is TRBV5-1 and J is TRBJ2-1; D remains unclear. This receptor was obtained from a person between 18 and 70 years old in good health. CDR3 sequence (DNA): TGCGCCAGCAGCTTGTTGAGTGCGAGCTCCTACAATGAGCAGTTCTTC. Amino acid sequence: CASSLLSASSYNEQFF.